A single sample gave rise to the 22 T cell receptor beta chains below, sequenced in a study of blood T cell repertoires in COVID-19. Sequencing used immunoSEQ multiplex PCR; TCRdb keeps in-frame clones, though not all of them. Among under 45,000 clones, just over 85% were seen once, and the ten largest hold just under 8.5%. Material for sequencing was peripheral blood. These TCRs come from a man aged 55 to 69 with active COVID-19.

This clone was counted between two and nine times. The chain has TRBV7-8 and TRBJ2-2; D may be TRBD2 (5 bases). Germline V gene data show CDR1 as SGHVS and CDR2 as FQNEAQ. V dropped 5 bases and J dropped 6 bases, with 16 bases sitting between them. The CDR3 runs to 15 residues. CDR3 residues: CASSRTSVVAGELFF. Written as DNA, the CDR3 is TGTGCCAGCAGCCGGACTTCCGTCGTGGCCGGGGAGCTGTTTTTT.

This rearrangement joins TRBV7-9 to TRBJ2-3, with 7 positions matching TRBD2. The CDR3 has 16 residues. J lost 2 bases, V lost 4 bases, and 9 bases had no gene match. Germline CDR1 is SEHNR and CDR2 is FQNEAQ (reference sequence). The CDR3 coding sequence is TGTGCCAGCAGCTCCCTCCCTAGCGGAACCACAGATACGCAGTATTTT. Translation gives CASSSLPSGTTDTQYF.

The chain couples TRBV7-2 to TRBJ2-2; D is perhaps TRBD1 (6 bases). V lost 5 bases and J 5 bases, leaving 12 bases between the germline ends. This CDR3 comprises 14 residues. Germline CDR1 SGHTA, CDR2 FQGNSA. In nucleotides, the CDR3 is TGTGCCAGCAGCCCAAATACAGGGACCGGGGAGCTGTTTTTT. Translation: CASSPNTGTGELFF.

This chain joins TRBV19 and TRBJ2-6, with D hard to call. Germline V CDR1 and CDR2: LNHDA, SQIVND (reference sequence). There are 15 residues in the CDR3. Trimming stripped 1 base from V and 2 bases from J, with 6 bases between. CDR3 loop: CASSIAFTGANVLTF. In nucleotides, the CDR3 is TGTGCCAGTAGTATAGCCTTTACTGGGGCCAACGTCCTGACTTTC.

The rearrangement uses TRBV2 and TRBJ2-7; a possible D gene is TRBD1 (6 bases). This CDR3 contains 14 residues. From germline, CDR1 is SNHLY and CDR2 FYNNEI. The V end was cut by 11 bases, the J end by 5 bases, with 22 bases between. The CDR3 is CARLGAGRGDEQYF. In nucleotides, the CDR3 is TGTGCCCGCCTGGGGGCCGGCAGGGGCGACGAGCAGTACTTC.

The rearrangement uses TRBV9 and TRBJ1-1; D may be TRBD1 (5 bases). This CDR3 has 15 residues. V was pared by 6 bases and J by 5 bases, with 20 bases between. CDR1 is SGDLS and CDR2 is YYNGEE in the germline V gene. The CDR3 DNA reads as TGTGCCAGCAATTCGGCAGGTGGCGGGGGGACTGAAGCTTTCTTT. It encodes CASNSAGGGGTEAFF.

The rearrangement joins TRBV19 to TRBJ1-1; 8 bases agree with TRBD1. The CDR3 contains 15 residues. CDR1 is LNHDA and CDR2 is SQIVND in the germline V gene (reference sequence). The ends lost 3 bases at V and 5 bases at J; junction bases unmatched: 8. The CDR3 coding sequence is TGTGCCAGTAGTATTGACAGGGGTTTTAAAACTGAAGCTTTCTTT. It yields the protein CASSIDRGFKTEAFF.

The chain carries TRBV7-2 and TRBJ2-6; TRBD1 matches at 8 bases. V shed 5 bases and J 2 bases; nucleotides not matched to a gene: 8. Germline V CDR1 and CDR2: SGHTA, FQGNSA. This CDR3 has 17 amino acids. CDR3 loop: CASSPRQGPAGANVLTF. Here the CDR3 DNA reads TGTGCCAGCAGCCCAAGACAGGGGCCTGCTGGGGCCAACGTCCTGACTTTC.

The chain joins TRBV5-1 to TRBJ2-7; a weak D match, TRBD2 (7 bases). V dropped 3 bases and J dropped 0 bases, with 10 bases sitting between them. CDR1 is SGHRS, CDR2 YFSETQ, per germline. The CDR3 totals 14 residues. The CDR3 region has the DNA TGCGCCAGCAGCTCCGGGGGGCTCTCCTACGAGCAGTACTTC. Translating it yields CASSSGGLSYEQYF.

This rearrangement joins TRBV18 to TRBJ1-4, with D possibly matching TRBD1 (6 bases). V lost 3 bases to trimming and J lost 4 bases, with 15 bases between them. The CDR3 consists of 16 residues. CDR1 KGHSH and CDR2 LQKENI come from the germline V gene. Here the CDR3 DNA reads TGTGCCAGCTCACCGTTATCAGGGGCTGATAATGAAAAACTGTTTTTT. Translated: CASSPLSGADNEKLFF.

This clone was recorded a few times. The chain carries TRBV4-3 and TRBJ2-2, with D tentatively TRBD2 (5 bases). Germline CDR1 reads LGHNA; CDR2 reads YSLEER. This CDR3 region has 14 residues. The V end lost 0 bases, the J end lost 5 bases, and 7 bases lay between the germline ends. The CDR3 coding sequence is TGCGCCAGCAGCCAAGATCGCGGGACCGGGGAGCTGTTTTTT. Protein product: CASSQDRGTGELFF.

The rearrangement joins TRBV13 to TRBJ2-1; a weak D match, TRBD2 (6 bases). Trimming removed 3 bases at V and 8 bases at J, with 11 bases between. From germline, CDR1 is PRHDT and CDR2 FYEKMQ (reference sequence). The CDR3 contains 13 residues. The CDR3 DNA sequence: TGTGCCAGCAGCTTCTGGGGAGGCGATGAGCAGTTCTTC. Protein sequence: CASSFWGGDEQFF.

The V gene is TRBV6-4, the J gene TRBJ2-1; 10 nucleotides match TRBD2. Per the germline V gene, CDR1 is MRHNA and CDR2 is SNTAGT. The CDR3 spans 16 residues. V trimming: 7 bases; J trimming: 2 bases; junction bases outside the gene matches: 8. The CDR3: CASKGLAGAPYNEQFF. The CDR3 region has the DNA TGTGCCAGCAAAGGGCTAGCGGGAGCCCCCTACAATGAGCAGTTCTTC.

This rearrangement joins TRBV27 to TRBJ1-4; TRBD1 is a possible D gene (6 bases). Looked up from germline, CDR1 is MNHEY and CDR2 is SMNVEV (reference sequence). V lost 5 bases and J 8 bases, leaving 24 bases between the germline ends. This CDR3 comprises 17 residues. The CDR3 bases are TGTGCCAGCAGTCGATGGGGGGGGGCAGGAGTTGGAGAAAAACTGTTTTTT. It specifies CASSRWGGAGVGEKLFF.

The chain combines TRBV2 with TRBJ1-1; 11 bases align to TRBD1. The CDR3 runs 14 residues. The germline V gene encodes CDR1 SNHLY and CDR2 FYNNEI. The J segment lost 5 bases and the V segment lost 8 bases, leaving 7 bases of the junction unmatched. The DNA of the CDR3 is TGTGCCAGCCATTGGGACAGGGGGAGGACTGAAGCTTTCTTT. Residues: CASHWDRGRTEAFF. The full variable domain, rest sourced from reference TRBV2 and TRBJ1-1, is EPEVTQTPSHQVTQMGQEVILRCVPISNHLYFYWYRQILGQKVEFLVSFYNNEISEKSEIFDDQFSVERPDGSNFTLKIRSTKLEDSAMYFCASHWDRGRTEAFFGQGTRLTVV.

The J gene is TRBJ2-3, the V gene TRBV27, with TRBD2 matching over 13 bases. CDR1 is MNHEY and CDR2 is SMNVEV in the germline V gene (reference sequence). The CDR3 runs 17 residues. V lost 5 bases, J lost 6 bases, and 11 bases stayed unmatched. CDR3 loop: CASSDTWTSGSIDTQYF. The DNA of the CDR3 is TGTGCCAGCAGTGATACGTGGACTAGCGGGAGTATCGATACGCAGTATTTT.

The chain has TRBV3-1 (or the pseudogene TRBV3-2) and TRBJ2-1, with 7 bases lining up with TRBD2. This CDR3 contains 17 residues. Trimming cost V 0 bases and J 3 bases; bases outside gene matches: 8. Germline V gene data show CDR1 as LGHDT and CDR2 as YNNKEL (reference sequence). The chain's CDR3 is CASSQERGREIYNEQFF. The CDR3 DNA reads TGTGCCAGCAGCCAAGAAAGAGGGCGGGAGATCTACAATGAGCAGTTCTTC.

The chain recombines TRBV6-2 or TRBV6-3 with TRBJ2-1, with D uncertain. The length of the CDR3 is 15 residues. The germline gives CDR1 MNHEY, CDR2 SVGEGT. The V gene lost 5 bases and the J gene lost 0 bases, with 11 bases spanning the gap. The CDR3 reads CASSLTESSYNEQFF. CDR3 sequence (DNA): TGTGCCAGCAGTCTTACAGAAAGCTCCTACAATGAGCAGTTCTTC.

This chain links TRBV6-5 with TRBJ2-7; perhaps TRBD2 as D (5 bases). V dropped 0 bases and J dropped 6 bases, with 9 bases sitting between them. The CDR3 has 13 amino acids. Germline V gene sequence: CDR1 MNHEY, CDR2 SVGAGI. CDR3 coding DNA: TGTGCCAGCAGTTACTCTAAACTAGGCGAGCAGTACTTC. Its protein product is CASSYSKLGEQYF.

The CDR3 DNA is TGTGCCAGCTCACCGCCGTTTACCGGGACAACCACCGGGGAGCTGTTTTTT. This translates into CASSPPFTGTTTGELFF. The chain combines TRBV18 with TRBJ2-2; D may be TRBD1 (6 bases). The CDR3 is made up of 17 amino acids. Trimming took 3 bases from V and 4 from J, leaving 18 bases between them. Germline V gene data show CDR1 as KGHSH and CDR2 as LQKENI.

The chain couples TRBV5-1 to TRBJ2-3; D perhaps matches TRBD1 (6 bases). V lost 3 bases and J lost 2, with 10 bases in between. The CDR3 consists of 14 residues. In germline, CDR1 is SGHRS, CDR2 YFSETQ. CDR3 DNA sequence: TGCGCCAGCAGCTATGGACAGAACACAGATACGCAGTATTTT. It encodes CASSYGQNTDTQYF. The whole variable domain, remainder taken from reference TRBV5-1 and TRBJ2-3, is KAGVTQTPRYLIKTRGQQVTLSCSPISGHRSVSWYQQTPGQGLQFLFEYFSETQRNKGNFPGRFSGRQFSNSRSEMNVSTLELGDSALYLCASSYGQNTDTQYFGPGTRLTVL.

This chain links TRBV6-2 or TRBV6-3 with TRBJ2-3, with 9 bases aligning to TRBD2. The length of the CDR3 is 17 residues. Trimming at V came to 2 bases and at J to 2 bases, leaving 8 bases not matched to a gene. Germline values: CDR1 MNHEY, CDR2 SVGEGT. The CDR3, as DNA: TGTGCCAGCAGTTACGAAGCTAGCGGGGTTTCCACAGATACGCAGTATTTT. Its translation: CASSYEASGVSTDTQYF.